This TCR beta chain comes out of a study of spatial heterogeneity in lung cancer. TCRdb reanalysed the 5' RACE reads using MiXCR and keeps one entry per CDR3 protein. Of approximately 66,000 distinct CDR3 sequences in the sample, roughly 6.4% were seen once. This clonotype was counted at least ten times. Per the germline V gene, CDR1 is MNHEY and CDR2 is SVGAGI. V lost 7 bases to trimming and J lost 0 bases, with 9 bases between them. This CDR3 is built from 13 residues. Specified time point: sample taken at primary tumor resection. The chain uses TRBV6-5 and TRBJ1-1; no reliable D call. Sequencing used PBMCs, obtained at surgery. This TCR derives from a female donor with early-stage non-small cell lung cancer. As DNA, the CDR3 is TGTGCCAGCAATTCGATAATGAACACTGAAGCTTTCTTT. It translates to CASNSIMNTEAFF.